These 25 T cell receptor beta chains share one sample of origin, sequenced in a study of T cells after yellow fever vaccination. TCRdb processed the 5' RACE reads anew with MiXCR; each CDR3 protein has one entry. The sample contains 510,000 or so distinct CDR3 sequences, 15% to 20% of which appear only once. Specimen: PBMCs, collected 15 days after the yellow fever booster vaccination. These receptors originate from a man between 25 and 39 years old who received the YFV17D yellow fever vaccine.

The J gene is TRBJ2-1, the V gene TRBV28; 7 bases are shared with TRBD2. Trimming at V came to 4 bases and at J to 8 bases, leaving 11 bases not matched to a gene. CDR3 length: 15 amino acids. Looked up from germline, CDR1 is MDHEN and CDR2 is SYDVKM. The CDR3 region is CASSSGGTGGDEQFF. The CDR3 region has the DNA TGTGCCAGCAGTTCGGGCGGGACGGGGGGTGATGAGCAGTTCTTC.

This clonotype appeared a few times. The genes are TRBV5-1 and TRBJ2-3; possibly TRBD1 for D (6 bases). Trimming pared 1 base from V and 4 bases from J, leaving 10 bases between. The germline gives CDR1 SGHRS, CDR2 YFSETQ. This CDR3 is built from 14 residues. The CDR3 protein is CASSLRQAADTQYF. The CDR3 DNA is TGCGCCAGCAGCTTGCGACAGGCGGCAGATACGCAGTATTTT.

The chain recombines TRBV6-5 with TRBJ1-3, with D possibly being TRBD1 (5 bases). The CDR3 loop spans 15 amino acids. V lost 5 bases and J 7 bases, leaving 18 bases between the germline ends. Germline-derived CDR1 and CDR2 are MNHEY and SVGAGI. CDR3 DNA sequence: TGTGCCAGCAGTCACAACGGGGCGGCGGGGAACACCATATATTTT. This translates into CASSHNGAAGNTIYF.

The chain uses TRBV5-4 and TRBJ2-7; possibly TRBD2 for D (6 bases). From germline, CDR1 is SGHNT and CDR2 YYREEE (reference sequence). This CDR3 region has 12 residues. V was cut by 3 bases and J by 6 bases, with 10 bases left in between. The CDR3 DNA reads TGTGCCAGCAGCTACCTAGCGTCCGAGCAGTACTTC. This gives the protein CASSYLASEQYF.

This sequence joins TRBV11-2 and TRBJ2-3; 12 nucleotides match TRBD2. The CDR3 is 18 residues long. Germline values: CDR1 SGHAT, CDR2 FQNNGV. The V and J ends lost 1 base and 4 bases, in that order; junction bases with no gene match: 9. The CDR3 sequence is CASSLGLAGGPVADTQYF. The CDR3 nucleotides read TGTGCCAGCAGCTTAGGTCTAGCGGGAGGGCCGGTGGCAGATACGCAGTATTTT.

V is TRBV5-5 and J is TRBJ1-4; perhaps TRBD1 as D (6 bases). Deletions cut 3 bases from V and 8 bases from J, with 17 bases between. Looked up from germline, CDR1 is SGHKS and CDR2 is YYEKEE (reference sequence). The CDR3 extends over 15 amino acids. CDR3 sequence reads: CASSWVGTDREKLFF. CDR3 DNA sequence: TGTGCCAGCAGCTGGGTTGGGACGGACAGAGAAAAACTGTTTTTT.

The genes are TRBV7-2 and TRBJ2-3, with a possible D match to TRBD2 (6 bases). Germline CDR1 and CDR2: SGHTA and FQGNSA. Trimming pared 5 bases from V and 2 bases from J, leaving 17 bases between. The CDR3 extends over 16 amino acids. As DNA, the CDR3 is TGTGCCAGCAGCCCCCGACCGGGACTTGACACAGATACGCAGTATTTT. This translates into CASSPRPGLDTDTQYF.

The chain is built from TRBV5-1 and TRBJ2-7; 14 bases are a match to TRBD2. Trimming removed 3 bases from V and 6 bases from J; junction bases left unmatched: 5. CDR3 length equals 15 residues. Germline CDR1 SGHRS, CDR2 YFSETQ. DNA of the CDR3: TGCGCCAGCAGCTGGGGACTAGCGGGAGTGGGCGAGCAGTACTTC. Its protein product is CASSWGLAGVGEQYF.

The chain couples TRBV12-3 or TRBV12-4 to TRBJ1-1; D remains ambiguous. The CDR3 covers 14 residues. V was clipped by 6 bases and J by 1 base, with 12 bases between them. This CDR3 is CASRAGGWNTEAFF. The DNA of the CDR3 is TGTGCCAGCAGGGCGGGAGGATGGAACACTGAAGCTTTCTTT.

This clonotype came up a few times. CDR3 residues: CSVEAQDGNTIYF. Here the CDR3 DNA reads TGCAGCGTTGAAGCACAGGATGGAAACACCATATATTTT. The chain has TRBV29-1 and TRBJ1-3; the D gene is possibly TRBD1 (5 bases). The length of the CDR3 is 13 residues. V was clipped by 1 base and J by 3 bases, with 7 bases between them. CDR1 is SQVTM, CDR2 ANQGSEA, per germline.

This clonotype was counted between two and nine times. The chain has TRBV20-1 and TRBJ2-3; a possible D gene is TRBD1 (6 bases). V was pared by 3 bases and J by 1 base, with 8 bases between. This CDR3 has 13 residues. Germline CDR1 is DFQATT and CDR2 is SNEGSKA (reference sequence). The CDR3 region is CSASYRGTDTQYF. CDR3 sequence (DNA): TGCAGTGCTAGTTACAGGGGCACAGATACGCAGTATTTT.

This clonotype came up a few times. The J gene is TRBJ2-1, the V gene TRBV29-1, with D unclear. The length of the CDR3 is 17 residues. Germline V gene lookup returns CDR1 SQVTM and CDR2 ANQGSEA. V was trimmed by 2 bases and J by 7 bases, leaving 24 bases between them. CDR3 residues: CSVERVGRRTVANEQFF. For the CDR3, the DNA is TGCAGCGTTGAACGTGTTGGCAGGAGAACGGTCGCGAATGAGCAGTTCTTC.

The rearrangement uses TRBV29-1 and TRBJ2-5; 8 bases align to TRBD2. Trimming at V came to 2 bases and at J to 0 bases, leaving 5 bases not matched to a gene. Per the germline V gene, CDR1 is SQVTM and CDR2 is ANQGSEA. CDR3 length: 15 residues. The CDR3 protein is CSVERLAGYQETQYF. CDR3 DNA: TGCAGCGTTGAAAGGTTAGCGGGGTACCAAGAGACCCAGTACTTC.

The chain couples TRBV7-9 to TRBJ2-7; 7 bases are a match to TRBD2. After removal of 5 bases from V and 3 bases from J, the junction contained 10 bases not matched to a gene. The CDR3 has 15 residues. Germline V gene sequence: CDR1 SEHNR, CDR2 FQNEAQ (reference sequence). The CDR3 coding sequence is TGTGCCAGCAGCCCGCGTGGGCTAGCGGTCTACGAGCAGTACTTC. It translates to CASSPRGLAVYEQYF.

The V gene is TRBV28, the J gene TRBJ2-5; TRBD2 aligns across 13 bases. The germline V gene encodes CDR1 MDHEN and CDR2 SYDVKM. J gave up 5 bases and V 3 bases, and 6 bases lay outside the gene matches. The length of the CDR3 is 16 residues. The CDR3 DNA is TGTGCCAGCAGTTTGAGGGGACTAGCGGGAATGGAGACCCAGTACTTC. Translating it yields CASSLRGLAGMETQYF.

This clonotype was picked up a small number of times. The J gene is TRBJ2-1, the V gene TRBV7-3, with 7 bases aligning to TRBD1. The CDR3 covers 13 residues. Unmatched junction bases numbered 5, after V lost 6 bases and J lost 6 bases. Germline CDR1 SGHTA, CDR2 FQGTGA. The CDR3 loop reads CASRATGANEQFF. DNA for the CDR3: TGTGCCAGCAGAGCTACAGGGGCCAATGAGCAGTTCTTC.

V and J are TRBV20-1 and TRBJ2-3; D not certain. The CDR3 length is 18 residues. CDR1 is DFQATT and CDR2 is SNEGSKA in the germline V gene (reference sequence). The V end was cut by 5 bases, the J end by 2 bases, with 26 bases between. CDR3 bases: TGCAGTGCTCATTGGGTGCGTTTAAATTCAGAGGCCACAGATACGCAGTATTTT. Translating it yields CSAHWVRLNSEATDTQYF.

The chain couples TRBV11-2 to TRBJ2-7; D is unresolved. This CDR3 comprises 15 residues. V was shortened by 0 bases and J by 0 bases, with 9 bases between the two germline ends. Germline CDR1 reads SGHAT; CDR2 reads FQNNGV. The CDR3 DNA sequence: TGTGCCAGCAGCTTAGATCACATTAGCTCCTACGAGCAGTACTTC. Translation gives CASSLDHISSYEQYF.

The chain recombines TRBV20-1 with TRBJ2-1, with a possible D match to TRBD2 (6 bases). The germline V and J ends were trimmed by 1 base and 0 bases, with 10 bases remaining between them. The CDR3 sequence is 15 residues long. Germline V gene lookup returns CDR1 DFQATT and CDR2 SNEGSKA (reference sequence). DNA for the CDR3: TGCAGTGCTAGAGTGGCGGGGAGCTCCTACAATGAGCAGTTCTTC. Encoded protein: CSARVAGSSYNEQFF.

The gene calls are TRBV18 and TRBJ2-5; unclear D gene. V lost 8 bases and J lost 5, with 12 bases in between. This CDR3 region has 12 residues. Germline V gene lookup returns CDR1 KGHSH and CDR2 LQKENI. The CDR3 loop is CASRASGETQYF. The CDR3 DNA reads TGTGCCAGCCGAGCCTCCGGGGAGACCCAGTACTTC. The variable domain in full, with the rest retrieved from reference TRBV18 and TRBJ2-5, is NAGVMQNPRHLVRRRGQEARLRCSPMKGHSHVYWYRQLPEEGLKFMVYLQKENIIDESGMPKERFSAEFPKEGPSILRIQQVVRGDSAAYFCASRASGETQYFGPGTRLLVL.

This clonotype showed up just a few times. The chain couples TRBV4-2 to TRBJ1-4, with D tentatively TRBD1 (5 bases). The V end was cut by 1 base, the J end by 3 bases, with 15 bases between. The length of the CDR3 is 17 residues. Germline CDR1 reads LGHNA; CDR2 reads YNFKEQ. The CDR3 reads CASSQVLALGANEKLFF. CDR3 bases: TGTGCCAGCAGCCAAGTCTTGGCCCTGGGGGCTAATGAAAAACTGTTTTTT.

This clonotype was seen a handful of times. V usage is TRBV7-2 and J usage is TRBJ2-6, with D unclear. Trimming removed 7 bases from V and 1 base from J, with 14 bases in between. Per the germline V gene, CDR1 is SGHTA and CDR2 is FQGNSA. This CDR3 is built from 16 residues. This CDR3 reads CASNPSRASGANVLTF. Here the CDR3 DNA reads TGTGCCAGCAACCCCTCACGGGCTTCTGGGGCCAACGTCCTGACTTTC.

The V call is TRBV19, the J call TRBJ2-2; possibly TRBD1 for D (5 bases). Germline CDR1 is LNHDA and CDR2 is SQIVND (reference sequence). V was cut by 7 bases and J by 4 bases, with 13 bases left in between. The CDR3 consists of 14 residues. The CDR3 region is CASTRVQGTGELFF. The CDR3 nucleotides are TGTGCCAGTACCAGGGTCCAGGGCACCGGGGAGCTGTTTTTT.

J is TRBJ2-2 and V is TRBV4-3; D not certain. V lost 5 bases and J 0 bases, leaving 13 bases between the germline ends. Germline-derived CDR1 and CDR2 are LGHNA and YSLEER. The CDR3 has 16 amino acids. The CDR3 DNA reads as TGCGCCAGCAGCATTTTTACGCTGTCGAACACCGGGGAGCTGTTTTTT. Its protein is CASSIFTLSNTGELFF.

In its sample, this clonotype was seen a few times. The chain is built from TRBV5-1 and TRBJ2-5, with D unclear. V shed 0 bases and J shed 0 bases, with 12 bases lying between them. The V gene's germline CDR1 is SGHRS and CDR2 YFSETQ. The CDR3 loop spans 16 amino acids. CDR3 in DNA: TGCGCCAGCAGCTTGGCCGTAACATACAACCAAGAGACCCAGTACTTC. Residues: CASSLAVTYNQETQYF.